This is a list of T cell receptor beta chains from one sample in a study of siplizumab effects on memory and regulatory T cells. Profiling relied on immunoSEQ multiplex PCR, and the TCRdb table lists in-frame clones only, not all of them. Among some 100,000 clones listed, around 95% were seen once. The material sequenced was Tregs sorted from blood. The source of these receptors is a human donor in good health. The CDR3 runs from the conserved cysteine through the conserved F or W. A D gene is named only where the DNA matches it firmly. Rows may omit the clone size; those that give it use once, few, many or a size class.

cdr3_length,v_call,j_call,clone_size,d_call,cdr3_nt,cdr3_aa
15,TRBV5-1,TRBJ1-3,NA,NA,TGCGCCAGCAGCTTGGAGTTATCCTCTGGAAACACCATATATTTT,CASSLELSSGNTIYF
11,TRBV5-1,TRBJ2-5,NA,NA,TGCGCCAGCAGCTTGAGTGAGACCCAGTACTTC,CASSLSETQYF
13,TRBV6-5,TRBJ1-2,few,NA,TGTGCCACCGGACGCGCCACTAACTATGGCTACACCTTC,CATGRATNYGYTF
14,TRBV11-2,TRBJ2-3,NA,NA,TGTGCCAGCAGCACATGGGGAGGAAAAGATACGCAGTATTTT,CASSTWGGKDTQYF
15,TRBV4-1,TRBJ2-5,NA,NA,TGCGCCAGCAGCCAAGATTTAACACTCCAAGAGACCCAGTACTTC,CASSQDLTLQETQYF
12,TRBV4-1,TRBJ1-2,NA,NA,TGCGCCAGCAGCCAAGATGGTCGAGGCTACACCTTC,CASSQDGRGYTF
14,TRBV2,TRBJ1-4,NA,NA,TGTGCCAGCGGAGAAGGGGCTTTGGAGGAAAAACTGTTTTTT,CASGEGALEEKLFF
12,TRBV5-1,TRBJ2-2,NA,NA,TGCGCCAGCGGGGCTCCCACCGGGGAGCTGTTTTTT,CASGAPTGELFF
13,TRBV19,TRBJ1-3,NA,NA,TGTGCCAGTAGTATCGGCAGTGGAAACACCATATATTTT,CASSIGSGNTIYF
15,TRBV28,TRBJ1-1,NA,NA,TGTGCCAGCAGTTTGAGGGACCTCTTGAACACTGAAGCTTTCTTT,CASSLRDLLNTEAFF
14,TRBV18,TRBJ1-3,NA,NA,TGTGCCAGCTCACCTTCCCCCACTGGAAACACCATATATTTT,CASSPSPTGNTIYF
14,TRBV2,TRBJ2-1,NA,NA,TGTGCCAGCCATCGGGACGCACCGCTCCCTGAGCAGTTCTTC,CASHRDAPLPEQFF